The T cell receptor beta chain under discussion was sequenced for a study of OX40 agonist ivuxolimab in advanced cancers. V was trimmed by 5 bases and J by 4 bases, leaving 12 bases between them. This CDR3 has 14 amino acids. Germline CDR1 is SGDLS and CDR2 is YYNGEE. As regards this clone: Antigen unknown.

Measured with immunoSEQ multiplex PCR; TCRdb has only the in-frame clones, and not every one. This table has 20,000 to 25,000 clones, roughly 80% appearing once. Study-wide results and caveats: CD8+ T cells (on average) carried more expanded clones than CD4+ T cells.

Material: CD4+ or CD8+ T cells sorted from blood, obtained in a trial of the OX40 agonist ivuxolimab. V usage is TRBV9 and J usage is TRBJ2-2; possibly TRBD1 for D (5 bases). The sequence came from an adult with an advanced solid tumor such as melanoma, head and neck, liver or kidney cancer. CDR3 protein: CASSWSGLTGELFF. The CDR3, as DNA: TGTGCCAGCAGTTGGTCAGGGCTCACCGGGGAGCTGTTTTTT.